The rows below give T cell receptor beta chains drawn from one sample of a study of cytomegalovirus exposure and HLA in healthy donors. Profiled with immunoSEQ multiplex PCR; TCRdb holds only in-frame clones, not every one. The data hold approximately 150,000 clones, with 76% observed a single time. Input material: PBMCs. The receptor set was obtained from a woman between 40 and 55 years old in good health and CMV-seronegative. The CDR3 runs from the conserved cysteine through the conserved F or W.

j_gene | v_gene | CDR3aa
TRBJ2-7 | TRBV5-1 | CASSLGLAGEGYEQYF
TRBJ1-2 | TRBV18 | CASSPDSNYGYTF
TRBJ2-6 | TRBV27 | CASSFWGPSGANVLTF
TRBJ1-6 | TRBV7-9 | CASREQGSWNSPLHF
TRBJ2-5 | TRBV5-1 | CASSWKGGEIGYF
TRBJ2-7 | TRBV9 | CASSVNPGGEQYF
TRBJ2-1 | TRBV6-1 | CASRASGRRIYEQFF
TRBJ1-2 | TRBV4-1 | CASRKGVRDGYTF
TRBJ2-7 | TRBV2 | CARGTGEEQYF
TRBJ2-1 | TRBV30 | CAWSVVGTGYVNEQFF
TRBJ1-1 | TRBV6-5 | CASSYWGGGNTEAFF
TRBJ2-3 | TRBV5-4 | CASSFTSGSTDTQYF
TRBJ1-2 | TRBV28 | CASTTQGRDGYTF
TRBJ2-2 | TRBV19 | CASSMGQGAGELFF
TRBJ1-2 | TRBV19 | CASSISWQNGYTF
TRBJ2-1 | TRBV29-1 | CSVEDPTGSSYNEQFF
TRBJ2-7 | TRBV11-2 | CASSLPSYEQYF
TRBJ2-2 | TRBV11-3 | CASSSRQGGPGELFF
TRBJ1-1 | TRBV7-9 | CASSSTSTGTEAFF
TRBJ1-5 | TRBV4-1 | CASSQDSVWANQPQHF
TRBJ1-1 | TRBV5-1 | CASSLDRANTEAFF
TRBJ1-6 | TRBV6-6 | CATRSSYNSPLHF
TRBJ2-4 | TRBV5-4 | CASSRGQIQYF
TRBJ1-1 | TRBV10-1 | CASSVLPGGTEAFF
TRBJ2-2 | TRBV5-1 | CASSPSGSRDTGELFF
TRBJ2-3 | TRBV27 | CASSLSSGGTDTQYF
TRBJ2-1 | TRBV6-6 | CASRVAGFSYNEQFF